Listed here is a single T cell receptor beta chain. The specificity of this receptor is unknown. The data were obtained in a study of CXCR3-negative and CXCR3-positive naive CD8 T cells (dated by TCRdb to about 2019). Looking at the study overall: In total, about 135 million TRB reads were obtained, or roughly 1.5 +/- 0.3 million reads per library. Diversity and physicochemical repertoire analyses covered about a dozen donors pooled from two independent experiments. For the TRBV-TRBJ cluster analysis, the naive subsets came from roughly 5 donors, while the memory cells came from 3 donors.

Study-wide conclusions, independent of this receptor: Repertoire diversity was comparably high in both naive subsets but much lower in memory CD8+ T cells. Compared with CXCR3-negative naive cells, CXCR3-positive naive cells had TRB CDR3s with higher hydrophobicity (lower Kidera factor 4), lower energy, and higher strength and volume indices. Similar TRBV-TRBJ usage was shown by naive CXCR3-negative and CXCR3-positive cells from the same donor, whereas distinct patterns were shown by memory cells. Freshly isolated PBMCs were used for most assays because CXCR3 expression went down partially after cryopreservation. Because surface CD5, which is linked to self-reactivity in mice, was comparable between the naive subsets, TCR interaction strength was also inferred from TRB CDR3 physicochemical properties.

The sequencer listed for this sample is NextSeq 550. The Human TCR Profiling Kit (MiLaboratory) was used to prepare UMI-labeled 5' RACE TRB cDNA libraries. The full amount of extracted RNA was used for cDNA synthesis, and the full amount of resulting cDNA was used for PCR amplification. Libraries were prepared in parallel with an identical number of PCR cycles. As for the authors' bioinformatics: With a minimum of two reads required per UMI, MIGEC and MiXCR pulled out about 52,000 +/- 9,100 unique UMI-labeled TRB cDNA molecules from each library. An average of about 40,000 +/- 10,000 functional in-frame TRB CDR3 nucleotide clonotypes without stop codons was found per library. After downsampling to 5000 UMI-labeled TRB molecules per sample, diversity metrics such as normalized Shannon-Wiener and Chao1 were calculated in VDJtools. For the central five CDR3 residues, VDJtools calculated physicochemical properties weighted by clonotype size, namely interaction energy, strength, volume and Kidera factor 4. Each entry corresponds to one CDR3 protein sequence from reads that TCRdb reprocessed, and DNA is not given. The V and J calls here are based on TCRdb, not the publication. This sample's records show tens of thousands of distinct CDR3 sequences. The ten largest clones add up to 0.62% of the sample.

The CDR3 holds 15 amino acids from the cysteine to the phenylalanine. No DNA was logged. Reading the germline V gene (reference sequence) gives CDR1 LNHNV and CDR2 YYDKDF. For every CD8+ T cell subset, approximately 330,000 cells were flow-sorted straight into RLT lysis buffer, and each subset was sorted in triplicate. To exclude memory contaminants, naive CD8+ T cells were stringently defined as CD45RO-CCR7+CD27+CD95-. Peripheral blood mononuclear cells were isolated from buffy coats by standard density gradient centrifugation. A FACSAria III was used to flow-sort naive CD8+ T cells into CXCR3-negative and CXCR3-positive populations. Total RNA was extracted from sorted cells with an RNeasy Mini Kit.

The sequencing input was naive CXCR3+ CD8+ T cells from blood. The cell subset or site label of this sample denotes: CD45RO-CCR7+CD27+CD95- naive CD8+ T cells expressing CXCR3 (TNR3+). The sequence was obtained from a human donor in good health. Some clones in this sample may be carry-over from other donors' samples. Recombination joined TRBV15 with TRBJ2-7; there is no DNA to check the TCRdb D call of TRBD2. The CDR3 here reads CATSRGGGGYYEQYF. Supplemented by the reference TRBV15 and TRBJ2-7 proteins around the CDR3, the complete variable domain is DAMVIQNPRYQVTQFGKPVTLSCSQTLNHNVMYWYQQKSSQAPKLLFHYYDKDFNNEADTPDNFQSRRPNTSFCFLDIRSPGLGDTAMYLCATSRGGGGYYEQYFGPGTRLTVT.